These 16 T cell receptor beta chains were sequenced from one sample in a study of blood T cell repertoires in COVID-19. Some clones are missing from TCRdb's copy, which holds only in-frame ones; the method was immunoSEQ multiplex PCR. Of roughly 400,000 clones in the sample, 90% were seen once. The sample taken for sequencing was PBMCs or T cells enriched from blood (not recorded which). The origin of the receptors is a man between 18 and 29 years old who had recovered from COVID-19.

On this clone: Mismatch with germline at one junction end may stem from a read error. This chain connects TRBV28 to TRBJ1-1; tentative D call: TRBD1 (5 bases). This CDR3 is built from 14 residues. Germline loops: CDR1 MDHEN, CDR2 SYDVKM. DNA for the CDR3: TGTGCCAGCAGTTCCGCGGACAAAAAGGGAGGATTCATCTTT. Its translation is CASSSADKKGGFIF.

V gene TRBV3-1 (or the pseudogene TRBV3-2) combines with J gene TRBJ1-3; 7 nucleotides match TRBD1. V was clipped by 5 bases and J by 3 bases; unmatched bases: 1. Germline assignment: CDR1 LGHDT and CDR2 YNNKEL (reference sequence). This CDR3 comprises 13 residues. The CDR3, as DNA: TGTGCCAGCAGCAGGGGGCTTGGAAACACCATATATTTT. Amino acids: CASSRGLGNTIYF.

The chain has TRBV10-2 and TRBJ1-1; D possibly corresponds to TRBD1 (6 bases). The V end was cut by 7 bases, the J end by 0 bases, with 12 bases between. This CDR3 has 14 amino acids. CDR1 and CDR2 (germline): WSHSY, SAAADI. The CDR3 spells CASTEGHLNTEAFF. In DNA form, the CDR3 reads TGCGCCAGCACCGAGGGACACCTGAACACTGAAGCTTTCTTT.

The chain uses TRBV9 and TRBJ2-7; no clear D. Germline CDR1 SGDLS, CDR2 YYNGEE. Deletions cut 3 bases from V and 3 bases from J, with 4 bases between. This CDR3 spans 11 amino acids. CDR3 in DNA: TGTGCCAGCAGCGCCATCTACGAGCAGTACTTC. Protein sequence: CASSAIYEQYF.

The rearrangement joins TRBV19 to TRBJ1-1; TRBD1 matches 9 bases. Germline V gene data show CDR1 as LNHDA and CDR2 as SQIVND (reference sequence). Germline trimming cut 4 bases from V and 6 bases from J; bases unmatched to any gene: 12. The CDR3 length is 16 residues. The CDR3 sequence is CASSNPDRGVQPEAFF. DNA for the CDR3: TGTGCCAGTAGTAATCCGGACAGGGGAGTTCAACCTGAAGCTTTCTTT.

CDR3 amino acids: CASRGTGLNQPQHF. CDR3 sequence (DNA): TGTGCCAGCAGGGGGACAGGCTTAAATCAGCCCCAGCATTTT. The V call is TRBV2, the J call TRBJ1-5, with 8 bases aligning to TRBD1. The CDR3 runs to 14 residues. Germline-derived CDR1 and CDR2 are SNHLY and FYNNEI. Trimming removed 6 bases from V and 4 bases from J; junction bases left unmatched: 5.

This chain joins TRBV18 and TRBJ1-2; no clear D. This CDR3 is built from 14 residues. Looked up from germline, CDR1 is KGHSH and CDR2 is LQKENI. Deletions cut 0 bases from V and 8 bases from J, with 13 bases between. In DNA, the CDR3 is TGTGCCAGCTCACCACCGAGCGCCGAGCGGGGCTACACCTTC. Its protein product is CASSPPSAERGYTF. Looking up the rest from reference TRBV18 and TRBJ1-2 gives the full variable domain: NAGVMQNPRHLVRRRGQEARLRCSPMKGHSHVYWYRQLPEEGLKFMVYLQKENIIDESGMPKERFSAEFPKEGPSILRIQQVVRGDSAAYFCASSPPSAERGYTFGSGTRLTVV.

The chain carries TRBV5-1 and TRBJ2-1; maybe TRBD1 (6 bases). The CDR3 has 15 residues. Looked up from germline, CDR1 is SGHRS and CDR2 is YFSETQ. V lost 0 bases and J lost 5, with 12 bases in between. CDR3 region: CASSLDRTDNNEQFF. The DNA for the CDR3 is TGCGCCAGCAGCTTGGACCGGACAGATAACAATGAGCAGTTCTTC.

This sequence joins TRBV5-1 and TRBJ1-3; maybe TRBD1 (6 bases). This CDR3 region has 14 residues. The germline V gene encodes CDR1 SGHRS and CDR2 YFSETQ. V was trimmed by 4 bases and J by 2 bases, leaving 10 bases between them. This CDR3 reads CASSERTAGNTIYF. The CDR3 DNA follows: TGCGCCAGCAGCGAAAGGACAGCTGGAAACACCATATATTTT.

The chain combines TRBV10-3 with TRBJ2-3, with 9 bases lining up with TRBD1. Per the germline V gene, CDR1 is ENHRY and CDR2 is SYGVKD. The V and J ends lost 11 bases and 0 bases, in that order; junction bases with no gene match: 12. CDR3 length: 16 residues. Here the CDR3 DNA reads TGTGCCGCGGGACAGGGTAGTCGGGGAAGCACAGATACGCAGTATTTT. Translation: CAAGQGSRGSTDTQYF.

The rearrangement uses TRBV6-5 and TRBJ1-1; D is perhaps TRBD1 (5 bases). The CDR3 contains 12 residues. CDR1 and CDR2 from the germline V gene are MNHEY and SVGAGI. V lost 6 bases, J lost 3 bases, and 8 bases lay in between. The CDR3 protein is CASSRGDTEAFF. The CDR3 bases are TGTGCCAGCAGCCGGGGGGACACTGAAGCTTTCTTT.

Concerning this clone: The same CDR3 arises from other DNA sequences in this sample as well. The rearrangement joins TRBV9 to TRBJ1-1, with D maybe TRBD1 (5 bases). V lost 5 bases, J lost 1 base, and 9 bases lay in between. CDR1 is SGDLS, CDR2 YYNGEE, per germline. The CDR3 extends over 13 amino acids. CDR3 in amino acids: CASRGQGNTEAFF. CDR3 nucleotide sequence: TGTGCCAGCAGGGGTCAGGGGAACACTGAAGCTTTCTTT.

This sequence joins TRBV11-2 and TRBJ2-5; 7 nucleotides agree with TRBD2. This CDR3 has 15 amino acids. The germline CDR1 and CDR2 sequences are SGHAT and FQNNGV. V shed 3 bases and J 5 bases; nucleotides not matched to a gene: 9. CDR3 protein: CASSFGGRAPETQYF. CDR3 nucleotide sequence: TGTGCCAGCAGCTTTGGGGGGAGGGCCCCTGAGACCCAGTACTTC.

The V call is TRBV30, the J call TRBJ1-1, with D possibly being TRBD1 (5 bases). This CDR3 has 13 residues. CDR1 is GTSNPN and CDR2 is SVGIG in the germline V gene (reference sequence). V was cut by 1 base and J by 4 bases, with 10 bases left in between. CDR3 in amino acids: CAWSAGARTEAFF. In DNA form, the CDR3 reads TGTGCCTGGAGTGCTGGGGCGCGCACTGAAGCTTTCTTT. The full variable domain, its missing parts supplied by reference TRBV30 and TRBJ1-1, is SQTIHQWPATLVQPVGSPLSLECTVEGTSNPNLYWYRQAAGRGLQLLFYSVGIGQISSEVPQNLSASRPQDRQFILSSKKLLLSDSGFYLCAWSAGARTEAFFGQGTRLTVV.

This chain connects TRBV3-1 (or the pseudogene TRBV3-2) to TRBJ2-1; tentative D call: TRBD2 (5 bases). This CDR3 contains 13 residues. Trimming took off 1 base at V and 9 bases at J, with 10 bases between the two ends. Germline CDR1 and CDR2: LGHDT and YNNKEL (reference sequence). CDR3 DNA sequence: TGTGCCAGCAGCCAAGCGGGGTTAAGTGAGCAGTTCTTC. It codes for CASSQAGLSEQFF.

J is TRBJ2-2 and V is TRBV5-5; 11 positions match TRBD1. After removal of 4 bases from V and 3 bases from J, the junction contained 5 bases not matched to a gene. From germline, CDR1 is SGHKS and CDR2 YYEKEE (reference sequence). The CDR3 consists of 16 residues. In DNA form, the CDR3 reads TGTGCCAGCAGCCAAAGGACAGGGGGCGACACCGGGGAGCTGTTTTTT. It is translated as CASSQRTGGDTGELFF.